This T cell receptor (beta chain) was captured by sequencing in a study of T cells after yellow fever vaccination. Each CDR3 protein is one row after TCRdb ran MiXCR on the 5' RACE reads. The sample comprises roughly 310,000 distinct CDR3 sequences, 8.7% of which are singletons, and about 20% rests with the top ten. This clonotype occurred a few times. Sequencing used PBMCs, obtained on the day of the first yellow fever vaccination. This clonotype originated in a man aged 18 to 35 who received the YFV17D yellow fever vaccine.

CDR3 loop: CASSPQRGAYNEQFF. The CDR3 nucleotides read TGTGCCAGCAGCCCCCAGCGGGGTGCCTACAATGAGCAGTTCTTC. The J gene is TRBJ2-1, the V gene TRBV21-1; TRBD2 is taken as the D call from the table, unchecked against the DNA. TRBV21-1 is a pseudogene locus. The CDR3 has 15 amino acids.